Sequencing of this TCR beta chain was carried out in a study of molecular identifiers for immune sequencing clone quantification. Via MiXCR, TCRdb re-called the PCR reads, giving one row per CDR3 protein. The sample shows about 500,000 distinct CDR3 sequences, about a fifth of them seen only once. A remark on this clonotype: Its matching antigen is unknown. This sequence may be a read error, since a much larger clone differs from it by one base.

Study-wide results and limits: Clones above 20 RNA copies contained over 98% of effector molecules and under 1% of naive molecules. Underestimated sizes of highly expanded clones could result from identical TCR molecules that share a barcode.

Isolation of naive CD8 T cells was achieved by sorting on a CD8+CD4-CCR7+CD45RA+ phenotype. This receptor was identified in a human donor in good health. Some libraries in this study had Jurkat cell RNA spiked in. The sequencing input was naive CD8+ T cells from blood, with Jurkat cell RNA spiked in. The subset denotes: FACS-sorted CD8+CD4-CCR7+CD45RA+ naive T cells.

This CDR3 is CASSRDWSLDVYNEQFF. CDR3 coding DNA: TGCGCCAGCAGCCGAGACTGGTCGTTGGACGTATACAATGAGCAGTTCTTC. The rearrangement joins TRBV4-1 to TRBJ2-1; the D is unclear. V was pared by 4 bases and J by 4 bases, with 20 bases between. CDR1 and CDR2 from the germline V gene are MGHRA and YSYEKL. The CDR3 contains 17 residues.